Presented here are 12 T cell receptor beta chains from one specimen sequenced in a study of post-analysis software for immune sequencing data. Antigens for these TCRs are unknown. Overall study results and limits: A handful of TRBV segments were significantly more frequent in patients than in controls. TRBV5-6, TRBV5-1 and TRBV20-1 were among these segments.

Unique molecular identifiers tagged the TCR beta cDNA libraries. TCRdb analysed the PCR reads with MiXCR anew, one entry per CDR3 protein. The table records over 250,000 distinct CDR3 sequences, less than 40% of them present only once. Sequenced sample: blood. These receptors originate from a girl under 18 with multiple sclerosis.

This clonotype appeared many times. V gene TRBV3-1 combines with J gene TRBJ2-6; a possible D gene is TRBD1 (6 bases). V lost 1 base and J 4 bases, leaving 11 bases between the germline ends. Per the germline V gene, CDR1 is LGHDT and CDR2 is YNNKEL (reference sequence). The CDR3 is 16 residues long. The CDR3 sequence: CASSQGWGLGANVLTF. The CDR3, as DNA: TGTGCCAGCAGCCAAGGGTGGGGGCTCGGGGCCAACGTCCTGACTTTC.

Ten or more counts support this clonotype. V gene TRBV10-2 combines with J gene TRBJ2-1, with 7 bases identical to TRBD2. V dropped 3 bases and J dropped 2; count of bases not matched to a gene: 4. The CDR3 spans 15 residues. Germline lookup yields CDR1 WSHSY and CDR2 SAAADI. The CDR3 DNA is TGCGCCAGCAGTGATTCGGGACTAACCTACAATGAGCAGTTCTTC. Protein product: CASSDSGLTYNEQFF.

At least ten counts were recorded for this clonotype. The chain carries TRBV11-2 and TRBJ2-7; 9 bases match TRBD1. The V gene end was trimmed by 5 bases and the J gene end by 4 bases; junction bases not matched to a gene: 9. Germline V lookup: CDR1 SGHAT, CDR2 FQNNGV. This CDR3 has 15 amino acids. CDR3 DNA sequence: TGTGCCAGCAGCCGCGACAGGGGGTACCCGTACGAGCAGTACTTC. The encoded protein is CASSRDRGYPYEQYF.

This clonotype showed up many times. The chain employs TRBV28 and TRBJ2-1; D is possibly TRBD2 (5 bases). The CDR3 totals 14 residues. CDR1 is MDHEN and CDR2 is SYDVKM in the germline V gene. V was trimmed by 10 bases and J by 0 bases, leaving 13 bases between them. Here the CDR3 reads CATRGSSSYNEQFF. CDR3 DNA: TGTGCCACACGAGGGTCCAGCTCCTACAATGAGCAGTTCTTC.

This sequence joins TRBV7-9 and TRBJ2-3, with no clear D. CDR3 length: 13 residues. The germline V gene has CDR1 SEHNR and CDR2 FQNEAQ (reference sequence). Trimming removed 2 bases from V and 4 bases from J, with 7 bases in between. The CDR3 DNA is TGTGCCAGCAGCTTACCGGGTGCAGATACGCAGTATTTT. Translating it yields CASSLPGADTQYF.

In this sample, this clonotype turned up once. This rearrangement joins TRBV7-6 to TRBJ2-1, with D unresolved. The J call may not be correct, given that the DNA end is closer to TRBJ2-7. Germline V lookup: CDR1 SGHVS, CDR2 FNYEAQ. This CDR3 spans 15 amino acids. CDR3 DNA: TGTGCCAGCAGCTTAATTTCCAGCTACTACAATGAGCAGTACTTC. Protein product: CASSLISSYYNEQYF.

V is TRBV20-1 and J is TRBJ1-5; D is unresolved. Germline V gene data show CDR1 as DFQATT and CDR2 as SNEGSKA (reference sequence). The CDR3 extends over 16 amino acids. The CDR3 loop is CSAAGAPEVRNQPQHF. The CDR3, as DNA: TGCAGCGCGGCGGGAGCTCCAGAAGTTCGCAATCAGCCCCAGCATTTT.

This clonotype was recorded at least ten times. V gene TRBV27 combines with J gene TRBJ2-5; 7 bases agree with TRBD2. Germline values: CDR1 MNHEY, CDR2 SMNVEV (reference sequence). The V segment lost 2 bases and the J segment 5 bases; nucleotides outside the gene matches: 5. CDR3 length equals 14 residues. The CDR3 reads CASSLRGVRETQYF. The CDR3 DNA is TGTGCCAGCAGTTTACGGGGGGTGAGGGAGACCCAGTACTTC.

A word on this clonotype: Given a much more abundant clone one base away, this may be a read error. The chain combines TRBV11-2 with TRBJ2-1; TRBD2 matches at 14 bases. This CDR3 is built from 20 residues. Germline CDR1 reads SGHAT; CDR2 reads FQNNGV. CDR3 nucleotide sequence: TGTGCCAGCAGCTTAGGAGGTTGGGAGACTAGCGGGGGGGCGGACAATGGGCAGTTCTTC. Translated: CASSLGGWETSGGADNGQFF. The variable domain in full, completed from reference TRBV11-2 and TRBJ2-1, reads EAGVAQSPRYKIIEKRQSVAFWCNPISGHATLYWYQQILGQGPKLLIQFQNNGVVDDSQLPKDRFSAERLKGVDSTLKIQPAKLEDSAVYLCASSLGGWETSGGADNGQFFGPGTRLTVL.

As for this clonotype: This clone may be a read error of a much larger clone one base away. V usage is TRBV20-1 and J usage is TRBJ1-2, with 9 bases that match TRBD1. From germline, CDR1 is DFQATT and CDR2 SNEGSKA (reference sequence). The CDR3 extends over 18 amino acids. The chain's CDR3 is CSAIPRIGTGRRDYGFTF. CDR3 bases: TGCAGTGCTATTCCGAGAATAGGGACAGGGCGCCGGGACTATGGCTTCACCTTC.

In regard to this clonotype: A much larger clone sits a single nucleotide away, making a read error possible. This chain joins TRBV4-1 and TRBJ2-3, with no clear D. Looked up from germline, CDR1 is MGHRA and CDR2 is YSYEKL. This CDR3 spans 13 amino acids. V was shortened by 1 base and J by 6 bases, with 8 bases between the two germline ends. For the CDR3, the DNA is TGCGCCAGCAGCCAAGGCGATCCGGATACGCAGTATTTT. This translates into CASSQGDPDTQYF.

This clonotype occurred a few times. The rearrangement links TRBV27 to TRBJ1-5; no clear D gene. The CDR3 loop spans 13 amino acids. With 1 base removed from V and 3 bases from J, the gap between germline ends came to 4 bases. Germline V gene sequence: CDR1 MNHEY, CDR2 SMNVEV (reference sequence). CDR3 DNA sequence: TGTGCCAGCAGTTTATATTTCAATCAGCCCCAGCATTTT. Translating it yields CASSLYFNQPQHF.